This TCR beta chain was identified during a study of blood T cells in healthy people across ages. Regarding the study as a whole: The lack of PBMC sorting stopped any conclusive naive versus antigen-experienced comparison. Aged donors had fewer naive CD4+ cells and lower diversity than long-lived donors. The authors considered diversity estimates from one million T cells to be underestimates.

The donors, all healthy, were Caucasians living in Russia, aged 6 to 90. Combining a sample-barcoded 5' primer with a J-beta primer mix, a second PCR ran for about 7 to 11 cycles. TCRdb re-called the 5' RACE reads through MiXCR, storing one row per CDR3 protein. Of about 1,500,000 distinct CDR3 sequences listed, about 30% are singletons. The CDR3 covers 15 residues. CDR1 and CDR2 (germline): KGHSH, LQKENI. This clonotype was observed a few times. Its antigen is still unknown. The junction departs from the called germline gene at one end, perhaps through a read error. The source is a woman in her thirties in good health. Material: blood. V is TRBV18 and J is TRBJ2-4, with TRBD1 matching 9 bases. The CDR3 DNA reads TGTGCCAGCTCACCGGACAGGGGAGGCCAAAACATTCAGTACTTT. Its protein is CASSPDRGGQNIQYF.